Presented here are 15 T cell receptor beta chains from one specimen sequenced in a study of T-cell reconstitution after alpha-beta-depleted transplantation in children. Construction of the TCRbeta library involved unique molecular identifiers. One entry per CDR3 protein, called by TCRdb with MiXCR from the PCR reads. Of approximately 630,000 distinct CDR3 sequences listed, less than 15% are singletons. The sample consisted of PBMCs, taken before TCRalphabeta/CD19-depleted stem cell transplant. Source of these receptors: a girl aged 2-10 years with congenital amegakaryocytic thrombocytopenia, due to receive a stem cell transplant.

This clonotype was observed a handful of times. The chain combines TRBV4-2 with TRBJ2-7; no reliable D call. The CDR3 length is 12 residues. V was trimmed by 3 bases and J by 3 bases, leaving 6 bases between them. Germline-derived CDR1 and CDR2 are LGHNA and YNFKEQ. CDR3 nucleotide sequence: TGTGCCAGCAGCCAGCCGGACTACGAGCAGTACTTC. This codes for CASSQPDYEQYF.

This clonotype came up many times. The chain uses TRBV12-3 or TRBV12-4 and TRBJ2-1; D is perhaps TRBD1 or TRBD2 (5 bases each). This CDR3 contains 15 residues. V was cut by 2 bases and J by 6 bases, with 14 bases left in between. CDR3 in DNA: TGTGCCAGCAGTTTAAATACCGGGACCCCCAATGAGCAGTTCTTC. It is translated as CASSLNTGTPNEQFF.

This clonotype came up many times. The rearrangement joins TRBV3-1 to TRBJ2-1; weak D call: TRBD1 (5 bases). V lost 1 base, J lost 7 bases, and 11 bases lay in between. CDR3 length: 14 residues. Germline CDR1 and CDR2: LGHDT and YNNKEL (reference sequence). In nucleotides, the CDR3 is TGTGCCAGCAGCCAAGGGGGAAAGGGGAATGAGCAGTTCTTC. This gives the protein CASSQGGKGNEQFF.

This clonotype appeared many times. The genes are TRBV28 and TRBJ1-6; D is unclear. The CDR3 has 13 amino acids. Germline CDR1 reads MDHEN; CDR2 reads SYDVKM. V shed 2 bases and J shed 5 bases, with 4 bases lying between them. CDR3 amino acids: CASSLADNSPLHF. The CDR3 DNA reads TGTGCCAGCAGTTTAGCAGATAATTCACCCCTCCACTTT.

Many counts were recorded for this clonotype. V is TRBV12-3 or TRBV12-4 and J is TRBJ2-7; D is ambiguous. The CDR3 totals 12 residues. The V gene lost 3 bases and the J gene lost 7 bases, with 10 bases spanning the gap. The CDR3 bases are TGTGCCAGCAGTTTGACGGTCGGGGAGCAGTACTTC. Translating it yields CASSLTVGEQYF.

This chain joins TRBV3-1 and TRBJ2-1, with unresolved D. V dropped 0 bases and J dropped 0 bases, with 6 bases sitting between them. The CDR3 sequence is 15 residues long. The germline CDR1 and CDR2 sequences are LGHDT and YNNKEL (reference sequence). The CDR3 DNA follows: TGTGCCAGCAGCCAAGAGGTGTTCTCCTACAATGAGCAGTTCTTC. Translating gives CASSQEVFSYNEQFF.

The chain employs TRBV6-5 and TRBJ2-1; 9 bases agree with TRBD2. Germline V gene sequence: CDR1 MNHEY, CDR2 SVGAGI. Trimming removed 7 bases from V and 6 bases from J; junction bases left unmatched: 7. The length of the CDR3 is 14 residues. The CDR3 coding sequence is TGTGCCAGCATTAATAGCGGGAGTGGCAATGAGCAGTTCTTC. Protein: CASINSGSGNEQFF.

This clonotype was counted many times. V and J are TRBV12-3 or TRBV12-4 and TRBJ2-7; D gene ambiguous. V gave up 1 base and J gave up 0 bases, with 25 bases separating them. This CDR3 is built from 20 residues. For the CDR3, the DNA is TGTGCCAGCAGTTTAGTTTGGAGCCCCCAAGTGCCTTCGAGCTCCTACGAGCAGTACTTC. Translation: CASSLVWSPQVPSSSYEQYF.

Ten or more counts support this clonotype. This chain joins TRBV5-1 and TRBJ2-1; possibly TRBD1 or TRBD2 for D (5 bases each). The CDR3 length is 14 residues. V lost 2 bases and J 6 bases, leaving 12 bases between the germline ends. The germline gives CDR1 SGHRS, CDR2 YFSETQ. The CDR3 nucleotides read TGCGCCAGCAGCTTCATCAGGGAGTGCAATGAGCAGTTCTTC. This sequence encodes CASSFIRECNEQFF. The entire variable domain, with the rest obtained from reference TRBV5-1 and TRBJ2-1, is as follows: KAGVTQTPRYLIKTRGQQVTLSCSPISGHRSVSWYQQTPGQGLQFLFEYFSETQRNKGNFPGRFSGRQFSNSRSEMNVSTLELGDSALYLCASSFIRECNEQFFGPGTRLTVL.

In regard to this clonotype: A single base separates this from a much larger clone, so it may be a read error. The genes are TRBV28 and TRBJ2-1; 7 nucleotides agree with TRBD1. This CDR3 has 14 residues. The germline V gene has CDR1 MDHEN and CDR2 SYDVKM. The CDR3 sequence is CGSSYLRQGDEQFF. CDR3 sequence (DNA): TGTGGCAGCAGTTACTTGCGACAGGGCGATGAGCAGTTCTTC.

The J gene is TRBJ2-7, the V gene TRBV27, with a tentative D call TRBD2 (5 bases). CDR1 and CDR2 (germline): MNHEY, SMNVEV (reference sequence). The CDR3 spans 17 residues. The ends were cut back, 0 bases at V and 2 bases at J, with 17 bases in the middle. The DNA of the CDR3 is TGTGCCAGCAGTTTATCGAAGGAATATCCGAGGGCCTACGAGCAGTACTTC. It yields the protein CASSLSKEYPRAYEQYF.

This clonotype was seen at least ten times. The V and J genes are TRBV6-2 or TRBV6-3 and TRBJ2-2; D is unclear. V was trimmed by 5 bases and J by 8 bases, leaving 12 bases between them. The germline V gene has CDR1 MNHEY and CDR2 SVGEGT. The CDR3 sequence is 13 residues long. In DNA, the CDR3 is TGTGCCAGCAGTGACGAATCCGAAGGGGAGCTGTTTTTT. Protein: CASSDESEGELFF.

Many counts were recorded for this clonotype. The chain has TRBV20-1 and TRBJ2-3; D unresolved. From germline, CDR1 is DFQATT and CDR2 SNEGSKA (reference sequence). V was cut by 3 bases and J by 0 bases, with 4 bases left in between. The CDR3 consists of 12 residues. CDR3 nucleotide sequence: TGCAGTGCTAGGATAAGCACAGATACGCAGTATTTT. Protein sequence: CSARISTDTQYF.

This clonotype appeared many times. V and J are TRBV5-1 and TRBJ2-1; D ambiguous. The CDR3 runs to 15 residues. The V and J ends lost 3 bases and 8 bases respectively, with 18 bases between them. Germline values: CDR1 SGHRS, CDR2 YFSETQ. CDR3: CASSSHGTTTDEQFF. CDR3 in DNA: TGCGCCAGCAGCTCCCATGGCACCACAACGGATGAGCAGTTCTTC.

This clonotype has ten or more counts. The rearrangement links TRBV7-8 to TRBJ2-7, with a weak D call TRBD1 (5 bases). The V end lost 6 bases, the J end lost 4 bases, and 16 bases lay between the germline ends. Germline V gene data show CDR1 as SGHVS and CDR2 as FQNEAQ. The CDR3 sequence is 14 residues long. The CDR3 coding sequence is TGTGCCAGCAGATCCTCAGGGTTCGGGTACGAGCAGTACTTC. It codes for CASRSSGFGYEQYF. Variable domain in full (rest from reference TRBV7-8 and TRBJ2-7): GAGVSQSPRYKVAKRGQDVALRCDPISGHVSLFWYQQALGQGPEFLTYFQNEAQLDKSGLPSDRFFAERPEGSVSTLKIQRTQQEDSAVYLCASRSSGFGYEQYFGPGTRLTVT.